This TCR beta chain was observed in a study of blood T cells in healthy people across ages. Whole-study findings and limits: TCR beta diversity, measured per million T cells, fell in a roughly linear way with age. Higher diversity, along with more naive CD4+ cells, distinguished long-lived donors from aged donors.

This clonotype occurred a few times. What it binds is not known. The trim removed 0 bases at V and 6 bases at J, leaving 2 bases unmatched. Germline CDR1 reads LNHNV; CDR2 reads YYDKDF (reference sequence). The CDR3 sequence is 15 residues long. The authors ran a second PCR of roughly 7 to 11 cycles using a sample-barcoded 5' primer and a J-beta primer mix. Each cDNA molecule, via a template-switch adaptor with 12 random nucleotides, was tagged. One entry per CDR3 protein, called by TCRdb with MiXCR from the 5' RACE reads. This sample has 650,000 or so distinct CDR3 sequences; over 40% occur once, and the top ten carry 13%.

Sequenced input: blood. The clonotype comes from a woman aged 80 or over in good health. The rearrangement links TRBV15 to TRBJ2-4; 10 bases map to TRBD1. In DNA form, the CDR3 reads TGTGCCACCAGCAGAGAAGGGACAGGGGTAAACATTCAGTACTTC. Its protein is CATSREGTGVNIQYF.